These T cell receptor beta chains were read from a single sample in a study of blood T cell repertoires in COVID-19. Sequencing was performed with immunoSEQ multiplex PCR; in TCRdb, only in-frame clones are kept and a portion is missing. The sample yields 130,000 or so clones, almost 70% seen once. The specimen was peripheral blood. The receptor set was obtained from a woman in her 70s with acute or convalescent COVID-19. CDR3s include the opening cysteine and the closing phenylalanine or tryptophan. The D gene is left open where the match is weak. Some rows mark clone size as missing; the rest say once, few, many or name a class of expanded clone.

13,TRBV19,NA,NA,TRBJ2-7,TGTGCCAGTAGTATCTTGGCAGGCTACGAGCAGTACTTC,CASSILAGYEQYF
14,TRBV11-2,TRBD2,NA,TRBJ2-5,TGTGCCAGCAGCACCGAGGCCGCTAGCGGGACCCAGTACTTC,CASSTEAASGTQYF
16,TRBV15,TRBD1,NA,TRBJ1-2,TGTGCCACCAGCAGGTCCCGGGACAGGGGGCCACAGGGCTACACCTTC,CATSRSRDRGPQGYTF
15,TRBV7-9,TRBD1,NA,TRBJ1-5,TGTGCCAGCAGCTTAATCGGACAGGGTGCGGAGCCCCAGCATTTT,CASSLIGQGAEPQHF
15,TRBV10-1,NA,NA,TRBJ2-5,TGCGCCAGCAGCGCTGGGCACGGCTCGAAAGAGACCCAGTACTTC,CASSAGHGSKETQYF
13,TRBV6-5,NA,NA,TRBJ2-3,TGTGCCAGCACCGGGACTTCCCCGGATACGCAGTATTTT,CASTGTSPDTQYF
14,TRBV11-2,NA,NA,TRBJ2-1,TGTGCCAGCAGCTTGGGCCTCTCCTACAATGAGCAGTTCTTC,CASSLGLSYNEQFF
18,TRBV10-3,TRBD1,NA,TRBJ1-2,TGTGCCATCAGTGTCCACTTGACAGGGGAATTTACTAACTATGGCTACACCTTC,CAISVHLTGEFTNYGYTF
16,TRBV19,NA,NA,TRBJ1-3,TGTGCCAGTAGCTTGACAGGAGGCTTCTCTGGAAACACCATATATTTT,CASSLTGGFSGNTIYF
13,TRBV19,TRBD1,NA,TRBJ2-3,TGTGCCAGTGGGACAGCGAGCACAGATACGCAGTATTTT,CASGTASTDTQYF
10,TRBV6-1,NA,NA,TRBJ1-2,TGTGCCAGCAGTTATTCGGAGTACACCTTC,CASSYSEYTF
11,TRBV15,NA,NA,TRBJ1-2,TGTGCCACCAGCAGGGGGGGTGGCTACACCTTC,CATSRGGGYTF
16,TRBV6-5,NA,NA,TRBJ2-1,TGTGCCAGCAGTTACCTAGCACAGGGAGTGACCAATGAGCAGTTCTTC,CASSYLAQGVTNEQFF
15,TRBV18,NA,NA,TRBJ1-2,TGTGCCAGCTCACCTCCCGGGAGCCCCCGCTATGGCTACACCTTC,CASSPPGSPRYGYTF
15,TRBV6-5,TRBD1,NA,TRBJ1-2,TGTGCCAGCCTTTCGACAGGGGGCAACGACTATGGCTACACCTTC,CASLSTGGNDYGYTF
18,TRBV2,NA,NA,TRBJ2-7,TGTGCCAGCAGTGAAGAAGGGAGTGCGGGCCTGCTCTCCTACGAGCAGTACTTC,CASSEEGSAGLLSYEQYF
14,TRBV28,TRBD1,NA,TRBJ2-5,TGTGCCAGCAGTTTAGACAGGGCAATGGAGACCCAGTACTTC,CASSLDRAMETQYF
17,TRBV7-8,TRBD1,NA,TRBJ1-4,TGTGCCAGCAGCGCGCGGATCCCGCAGGGGGGAAATGAAAAACTGTTTTTT,CASSARIPQGGNEKLFF
15,TRBV6-5,NA,NA,TRBJ2-7,TGTGCCAGCACCCCAGGGGGCGGGGGGGAGTACGAGCAGTACTTC,CASTPGGGGEYEQYF
14,TRBV7-9,NA,few,TRBJ1-1,TGTGCCAGCAGCCCCTCGCAGGGGAGGGCTGAAGCTTTCTTT,CASSPSQGRAEAFF
15,TRBV5-1,TRBD1,once,TRBJ2-2,TGCGCCAGCAGGTGGACAGGGGGAAGATCCGGGGAGCTGTTTTTT,CASRWTGGRSGELFF
15,TRBV27,TRBD1,once,TRBJ1-5,TGTGCCAGCAGTCTTAGGTGGACAGGGGGACAGCCCCAGCATTTT,CASSLRWTGGQPQHF
15,TRBV9,NA,NA,TRBJ1-1,TGTGCCAGCAGCGTAGTACAGCCTTGGAACACTGAAGCTTTCTTT,CASSVVQPWNTEAFF
15,TRBV29-1,NA,NA,TRBJ2-2,TGCAGCGCTGTGCAGGGAAGTTCGAACACCGGGGAGCTGTTTTTT,CSAVQGSSNTGELFF
15,TRBV7-2,NA,NA,TRBJ1-2,TGTGCCAGCAGCTTAGCGCCCGGGGGGGACTATGGCTACACCTTC,CASSLAPGGDYGYTF
16,TRBV6-5,TRBD2,NA,TRBJ2-1,TGTGCCAGCAGTTCGAAGAGCGGGGGGGCCGTGAATGAGCAGTTCTTC,CASSSKSGGAVNEQFF
14,TRBV2,TRBD1,NA,TRBJ2-7,TGTGCCAGCAGTACCGGGACAGCCGGTTCAGAGCAGTACTTC,CASSTGTAGSEQYF
16,TRBV25-1,TRBD2,NA,TRBJ2-3,TGTGCCAGCAGTGCAACTAGCGGGAGGGAAACAGATACGCAGTATTTT,CASSATSGRETDTQYF
15,TRBV7-2,NA,NA,TRBJ2-3,TGTGCCAGCAGCTTAGGGCCTGAGGTTACAGATACGCAGTATTTT,CASSLGPEVTDTQYF
16,TRBV11-2,NA,once,TRBJ1-6,TGTGCCAGCAGCCGCCGCTCGGGACTCAATAATTCACCCCTCCACTTT,CASSRRSGLNNSPLHF
15,TRBV15,NA,NA,TRBJ1-5,TGTGCCACCAGCAGAGGGGAGGCAGCTAATCAGCCCCAGCATTTT,CATSRGEAANQPQHF
16,TRBV5-1,TRBD1,NA,TRBJ1-1,TGCGCCAGCAGCCTCGACAGGGGCCACCTGAACACTGAAGCTTTCTTT,CASSLDRGHLNTEAFF
13,TRBV5-8,TRBD1,many,TRBJ1-4,TGTGCCAGCAGCCCGGGACAGGGTGAAAAACTGTTTTTT,CASSPGQGEKLFF
15,TRBV7-9,NA,NA,TRBJ2-1,TGTGCCAGCAGCCGGGAGACTAGGATTAACAATGAGCAGTTCTTC,CASSRETRINNEQFF
12,TRBV28,NA,once,TRBJ1-6,TGTGCCAGCAGACAGTATAATTCACCCCTCCACTTT,CASRQYNSPLHF